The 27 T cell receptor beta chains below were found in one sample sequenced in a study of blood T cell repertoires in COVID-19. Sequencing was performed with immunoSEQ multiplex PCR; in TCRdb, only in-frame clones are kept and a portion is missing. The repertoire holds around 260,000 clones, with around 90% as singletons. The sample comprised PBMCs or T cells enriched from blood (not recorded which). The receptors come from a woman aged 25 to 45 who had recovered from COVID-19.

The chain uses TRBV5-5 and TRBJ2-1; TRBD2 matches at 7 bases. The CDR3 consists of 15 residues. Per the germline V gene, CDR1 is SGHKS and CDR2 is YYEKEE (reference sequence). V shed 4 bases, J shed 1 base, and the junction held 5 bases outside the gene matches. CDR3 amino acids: CASSHTSVSYNEQFF. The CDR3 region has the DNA TGTGCCAGCAGCCACACTAGCGTGTCCTACAATGAGCAGTTCTTC.

CDR3 nucleotide sequence: TGTGCCAGCAGAACGGGACAGCACACCGGGGAGCTGTTTTTT. Translating gives CASRTGQHTGELFF. The gene calls are TRBV28 and TRBJ2-2; 7 nucleotides align to TRBD1. In germline, CDR1 is MDHEN, CDR2 SYDVKM. CDR3 length: 14 amino acids. The J segment lost 3 bases and the V segment lost 6 bases, leaving 4 bases of the junction unmatched.

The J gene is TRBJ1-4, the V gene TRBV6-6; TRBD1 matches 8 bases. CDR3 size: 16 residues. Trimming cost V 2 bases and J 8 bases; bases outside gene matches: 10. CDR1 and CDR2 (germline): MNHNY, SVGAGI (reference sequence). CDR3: CASSYGEQGGNEKLFF. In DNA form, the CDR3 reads TGTGCCAGCAGTTACGGGGAACAGGGGGGAAACGAAAAACTGTTTTTT.

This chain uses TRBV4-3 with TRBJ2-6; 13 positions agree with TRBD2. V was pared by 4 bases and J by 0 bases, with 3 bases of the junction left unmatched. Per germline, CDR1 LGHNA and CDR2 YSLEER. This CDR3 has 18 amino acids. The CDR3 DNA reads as TGCGCCAGCAGCCTCAGACTAGCGGGAGGCTCTGGGGCCAACGTCCTGACTTTC. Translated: CASSLRLAGGSGANVLTF.

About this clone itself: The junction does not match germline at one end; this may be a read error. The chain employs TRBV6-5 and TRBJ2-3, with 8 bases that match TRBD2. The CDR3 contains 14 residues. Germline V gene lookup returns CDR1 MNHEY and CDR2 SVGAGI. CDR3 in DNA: TGTGCCAGCAGTTACCGGACTAGCAGAGATACGCAGTATTTT. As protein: CASSYRTSRDTQYF.

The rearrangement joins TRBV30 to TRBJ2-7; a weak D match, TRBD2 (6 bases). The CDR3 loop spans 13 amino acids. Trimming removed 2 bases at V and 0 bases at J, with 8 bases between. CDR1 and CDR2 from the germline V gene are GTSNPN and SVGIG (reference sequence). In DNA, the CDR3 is TGTGCCTGGAGTTTTAGCGGCTCCTACGAGCAGTACTTC. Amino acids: CAWSFSGSYEQYF.

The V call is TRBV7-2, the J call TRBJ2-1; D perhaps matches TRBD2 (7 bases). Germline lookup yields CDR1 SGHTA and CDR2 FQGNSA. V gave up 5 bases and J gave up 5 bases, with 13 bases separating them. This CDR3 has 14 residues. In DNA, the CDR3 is TGTGCCAGCAGCCGGGGGCTAGCGGACAATGAGCAGTTCTTC. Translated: CASSRGLADNEQFF.

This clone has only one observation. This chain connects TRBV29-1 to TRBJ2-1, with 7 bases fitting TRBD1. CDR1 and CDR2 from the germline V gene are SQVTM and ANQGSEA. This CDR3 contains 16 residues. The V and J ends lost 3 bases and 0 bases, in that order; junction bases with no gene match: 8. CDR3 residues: CSVDQGTDSSYNEQFF. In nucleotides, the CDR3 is TGCAGCGTTGATCAGGGGACAGATAGCTCCTACAATGAGCAGTTCTTC.

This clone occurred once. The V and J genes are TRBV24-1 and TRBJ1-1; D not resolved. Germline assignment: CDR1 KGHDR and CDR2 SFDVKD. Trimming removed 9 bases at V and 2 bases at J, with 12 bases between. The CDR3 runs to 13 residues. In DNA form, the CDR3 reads TGTGCCACCTCCCGGGGAGGAAACACTGAAGCTTTCTTT. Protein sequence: CATSRGGNTEAFF.

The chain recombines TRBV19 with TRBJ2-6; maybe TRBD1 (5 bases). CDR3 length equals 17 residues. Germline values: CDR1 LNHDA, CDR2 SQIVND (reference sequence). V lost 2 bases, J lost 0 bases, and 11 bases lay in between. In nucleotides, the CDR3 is TGTGCCAGTAGTATAAGGGCAGGGCCCTCTGGGGCCAACGTCCTGACTTTC. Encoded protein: CASSIRAGPSGANVLTF.

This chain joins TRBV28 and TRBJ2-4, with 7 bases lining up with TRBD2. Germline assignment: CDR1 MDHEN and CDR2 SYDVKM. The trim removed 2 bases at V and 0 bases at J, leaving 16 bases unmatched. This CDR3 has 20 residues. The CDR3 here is CASSLIGQGRRGLAKNIQYF. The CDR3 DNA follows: TGTGCCAGCAGTTTAATAGGGCAGGGAAGGCGGGGGTTAGCCAAAAACATTCAGTACTTC. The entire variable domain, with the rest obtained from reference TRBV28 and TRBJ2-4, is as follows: DVKVTQSSRYLVKRTGEKVFLECVQDMDHENMFWYRQDPGLGLRLIYFSYDVKMKEKGDIPEGYSVSREKKERFSLILESASTNQTSMYLCASSLIGQGRRGLAKNIQYFGAGTRLSVL.

CDR3 sequence reads: CSALTGWRNTEAFF. CDR3 DNA sequence: TGCAGCGCGCTGACAGGGTGGAGGAACACTGAAGCTTTCTTT. The V gene is TRBV29-1, the J gene TRBJ1-1; 7 bases fit TRBD1. Looked up from germline, CDR1 is SQVTM and CDR2 is ANQGSEA. The length of the CDR3 is 14 residues. V lost 7 bases and J lost 1; bases outside the gene matches: 9.

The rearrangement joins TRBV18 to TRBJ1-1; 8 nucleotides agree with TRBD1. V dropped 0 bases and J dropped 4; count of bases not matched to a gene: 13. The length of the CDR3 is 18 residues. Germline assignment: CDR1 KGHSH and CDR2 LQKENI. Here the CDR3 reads CASSPPSRGTGGSTEAFF. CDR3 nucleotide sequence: TGTGCCAGCTCACCACCTTCTCGCGGGACAGGAGGGAGCACTGAAGCTTTCTTT.

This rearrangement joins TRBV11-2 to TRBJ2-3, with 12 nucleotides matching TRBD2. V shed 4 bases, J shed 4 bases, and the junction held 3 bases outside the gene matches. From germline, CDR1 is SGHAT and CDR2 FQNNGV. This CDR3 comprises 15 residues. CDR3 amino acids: CASSYGLAGSDTQYF. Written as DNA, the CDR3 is TGTGCCAGCAGCTACGGACTAGCGGGATCAGATACGCAGTATTTT.

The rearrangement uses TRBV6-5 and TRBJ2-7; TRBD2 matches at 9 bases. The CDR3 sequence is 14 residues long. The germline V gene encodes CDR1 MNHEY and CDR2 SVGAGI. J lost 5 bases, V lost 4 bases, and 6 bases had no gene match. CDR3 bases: TGTGCCAGCAGTTCCATAGCGGGAGCGGACGAGCAGTACTTC. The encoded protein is CASSSIAGADEQYF.

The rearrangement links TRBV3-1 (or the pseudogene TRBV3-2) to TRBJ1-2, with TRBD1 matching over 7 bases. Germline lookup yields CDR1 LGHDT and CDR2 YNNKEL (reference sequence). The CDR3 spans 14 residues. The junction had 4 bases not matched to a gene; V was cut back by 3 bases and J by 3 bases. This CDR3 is CASSQEGAYYGYTF. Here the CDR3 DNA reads TGTGCCAGCAGCCAGGAGGGGGCTTACTATGGCTACACCTTC.

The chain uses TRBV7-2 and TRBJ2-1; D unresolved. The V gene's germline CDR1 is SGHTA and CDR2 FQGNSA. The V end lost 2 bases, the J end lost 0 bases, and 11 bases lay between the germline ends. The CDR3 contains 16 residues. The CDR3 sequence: CASSLKMTISYNEQFF. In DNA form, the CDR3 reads TGTGCCAGCAGCTTAAAGATGACAATCTCCTACAATGAGCAGTTCTTC.

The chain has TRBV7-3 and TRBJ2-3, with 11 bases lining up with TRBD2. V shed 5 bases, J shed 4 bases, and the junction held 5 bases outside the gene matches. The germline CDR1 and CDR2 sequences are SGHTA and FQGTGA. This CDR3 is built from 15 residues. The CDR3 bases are TGTGCCAGCAGCCTAGCGGGAGGAGGACCAGATACGCAGTATTTT. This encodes CASSLAGGGPDTQYF.

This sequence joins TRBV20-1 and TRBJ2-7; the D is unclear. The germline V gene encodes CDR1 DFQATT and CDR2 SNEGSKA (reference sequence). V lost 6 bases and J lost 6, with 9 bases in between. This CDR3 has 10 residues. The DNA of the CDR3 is TGCAGTGCGGCCCCCCTCGAGCAGTACTTC. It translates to CSAAPLEQYF.

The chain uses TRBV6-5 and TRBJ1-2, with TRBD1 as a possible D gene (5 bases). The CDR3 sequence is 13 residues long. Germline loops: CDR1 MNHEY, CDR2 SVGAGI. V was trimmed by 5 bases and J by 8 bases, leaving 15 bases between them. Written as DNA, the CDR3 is TGTGCCAGCAGTCAAACAGGAAAGGGGGGCTACACCTTC. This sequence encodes CASSQTGKGGYTF.

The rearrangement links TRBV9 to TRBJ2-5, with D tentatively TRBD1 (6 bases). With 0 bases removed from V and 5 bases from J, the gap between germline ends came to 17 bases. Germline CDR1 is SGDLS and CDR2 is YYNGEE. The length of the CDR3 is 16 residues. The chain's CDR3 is CASSVGLQGIAETQYF. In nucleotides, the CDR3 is TGTGCCAGCAGCGTAGGGTTGCAGGGGATTGCGGAGACCCAGTACTTC.

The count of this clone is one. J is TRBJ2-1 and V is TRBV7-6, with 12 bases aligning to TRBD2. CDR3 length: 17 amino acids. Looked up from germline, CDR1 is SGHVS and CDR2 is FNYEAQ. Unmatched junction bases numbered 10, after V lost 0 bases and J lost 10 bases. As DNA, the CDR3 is TGTGCCAGCAGCTTAGCGAGGGCTAGCGGGAGGGCAGGGGAGCAGTTCTTC. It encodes CASSLARASGRAGEQFF.

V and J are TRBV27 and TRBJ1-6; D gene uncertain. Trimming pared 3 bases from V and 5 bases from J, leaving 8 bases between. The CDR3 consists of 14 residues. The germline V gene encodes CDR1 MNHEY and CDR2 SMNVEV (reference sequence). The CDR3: CASSFYYDNSPLHF. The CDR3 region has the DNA TGTGCCAGCAGTTTTTATTATGATAATTCACCCCTCCACTTT.

The DNA for the CDR3 is TGTGCCAGCAGCCAAGATCTCGGGAGGAACTATGGCTACACCTTC. Translated, it gives CASSQDLGRNYGYTF. V usage is TRBV3-1 (or the pseudogene TRBV3-2) and J usage is TRBJ1-2; D remains ambiguous. In germline, CDR1 is LGHDT, CDR2 YNNKEL (reference sequence). This CDR3 region has 15 residues. V was pared by 0 bases and J by 2 bases, with 10 bases between.

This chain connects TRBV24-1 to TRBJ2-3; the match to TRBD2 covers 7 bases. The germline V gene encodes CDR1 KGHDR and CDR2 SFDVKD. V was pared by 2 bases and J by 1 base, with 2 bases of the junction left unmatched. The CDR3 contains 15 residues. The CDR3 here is CATSDYRGGTDTQYF. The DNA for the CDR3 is TGTGCCACCAGTGATTACCGGGGGGGCACAGATACGCAGTATTTT.

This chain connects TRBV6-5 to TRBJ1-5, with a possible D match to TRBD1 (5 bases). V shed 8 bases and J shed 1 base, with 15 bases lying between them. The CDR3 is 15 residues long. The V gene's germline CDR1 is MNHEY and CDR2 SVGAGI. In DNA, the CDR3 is TGTGCCAGCTCTGGGGGGACGGTAAGCAATCAGCCCCAGCATTTT. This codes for CASSGGTVSNQPQHF.

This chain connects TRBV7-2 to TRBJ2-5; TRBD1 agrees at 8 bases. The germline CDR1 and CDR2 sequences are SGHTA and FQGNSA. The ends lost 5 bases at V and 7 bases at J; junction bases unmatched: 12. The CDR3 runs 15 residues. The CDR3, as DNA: TGTGCCAGCAGCAATACAGGGGGACAACGAGCGACCCAGTACTTC. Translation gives CASSNTGGQRATQYF.